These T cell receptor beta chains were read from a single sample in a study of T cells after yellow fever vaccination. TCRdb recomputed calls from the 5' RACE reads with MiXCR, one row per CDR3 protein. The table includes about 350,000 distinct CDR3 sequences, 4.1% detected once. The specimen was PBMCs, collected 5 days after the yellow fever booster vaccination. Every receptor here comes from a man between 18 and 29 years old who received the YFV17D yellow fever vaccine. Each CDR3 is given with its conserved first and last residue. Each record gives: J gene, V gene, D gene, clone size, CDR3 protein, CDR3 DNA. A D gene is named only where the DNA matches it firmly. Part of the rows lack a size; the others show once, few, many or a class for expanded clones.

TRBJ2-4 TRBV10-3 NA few CAISGGDTWYF TGTGCCATCAGTGGGGGGGACACGTGGTACTTC
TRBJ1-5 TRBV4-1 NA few CASSQARRGDQPQHF TGCGCCAGCAGCCAAGCGCGCAGGGGAGATCAGCCCCAGCATTTT
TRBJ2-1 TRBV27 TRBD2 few CASSLPSGGFPYNEQFF TGTGCCAGCAGTTTACCCAGCGGGGGGTTCCCTTACAATGAGCAGTTCTTC
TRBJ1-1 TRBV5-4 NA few CASSLYRRTGSEAFF TGTGCCAGCAGCCTTTATCGACGGACGGGGTCTGAAGCTTTCTTT
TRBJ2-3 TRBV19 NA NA CASSIWQGSTDTQYF TGTGCCAGTAGTATTTGGCAGGGGAGCACAGATACGCAGTATTTT
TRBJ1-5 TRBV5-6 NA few CASSASGTVLGNQPQHF TGTGCCAGCAGCGCGTCCGGGACCGTCTTGGGCAATCAGCCCCAGCATTTT
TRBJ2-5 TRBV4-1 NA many CASSPRSSGSGGETQYF TGCGCCAGCAGCCCCAGATCTTCAGGCAGCGGAGGAGAGACCCAGTACTTC
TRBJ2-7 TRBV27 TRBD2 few CASSLFGGESYEQYF TGTGCCAGCAGTTTATTCGGGGGGGAGTCCTACGAGCAGTACTTC
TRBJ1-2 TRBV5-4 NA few CASSFGGGKSNYGYTF TGTGCCAGCAGCTTCGGCGGCGGGAAGAGTAACTATGGCTACACCTTC
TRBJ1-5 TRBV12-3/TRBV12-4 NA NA CASSIRGRGSSNQPQHF TGTGCCAGCAGTATTCGGGGCAGGGGCAGTTCCAATCAGCCCCAGCATTTT
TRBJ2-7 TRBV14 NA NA CASSQKDGRYEQYF TGTGCCAGCAGCCAGAAGGACGGCCGATATGAGCAGTACTTC
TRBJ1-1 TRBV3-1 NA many CASSQDTGSTEAFF TGTGCCAGCAGCCAAGATACAGGGAGCACTGAAGCTTTCTTT
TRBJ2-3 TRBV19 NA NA CATRRSDRTDTQYF TGTGCCACCCGCCGCTCGGATCGCACAGATACGCAGTATTTT
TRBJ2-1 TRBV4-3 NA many CASSQEGWGNEQFF TGCGCCAGCAGCCAAGAGGGTTGGGGGAATGAGCAGTTCTTC
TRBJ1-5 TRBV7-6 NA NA CASSRDGPGPQHF TGTGCCAGCAGCCGGGACGGACCTGGGCCCCAGCATTTT
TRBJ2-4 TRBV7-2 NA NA CASSGEAKNIQYF TGTGCCAGCTCAGGGGAAGCCAAAAACATTCAGTACTTC
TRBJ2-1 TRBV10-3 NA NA CAISDGGRNEQFF TGTGCCATCAGTGATGGGGGCAGGAATGAGCAGTTCTTC
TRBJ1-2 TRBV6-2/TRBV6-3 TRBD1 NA CASSNRDAKGTAGNYGYTF TGTGCCAGCAGTAACCGCGATGCGAAAGGGACAGCTGGCAACTATGGCTACACCTTC